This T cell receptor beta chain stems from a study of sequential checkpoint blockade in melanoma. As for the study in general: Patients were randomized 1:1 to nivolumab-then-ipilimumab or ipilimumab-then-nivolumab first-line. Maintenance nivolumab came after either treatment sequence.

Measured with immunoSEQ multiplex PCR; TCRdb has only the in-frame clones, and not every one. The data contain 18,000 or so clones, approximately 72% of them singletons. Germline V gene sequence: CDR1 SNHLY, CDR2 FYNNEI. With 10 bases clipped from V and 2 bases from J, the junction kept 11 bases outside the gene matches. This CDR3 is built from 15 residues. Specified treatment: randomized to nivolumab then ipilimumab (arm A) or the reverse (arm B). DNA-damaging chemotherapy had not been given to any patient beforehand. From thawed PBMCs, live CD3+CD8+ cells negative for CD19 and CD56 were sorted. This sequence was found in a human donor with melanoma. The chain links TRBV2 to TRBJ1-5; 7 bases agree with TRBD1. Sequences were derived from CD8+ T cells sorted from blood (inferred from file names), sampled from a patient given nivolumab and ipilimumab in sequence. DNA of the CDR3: TGTGCCACCAGGAGGGGGCGCGGGGGCAATCAGCCCCAGCATTTT. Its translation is CATRRGRGGNQPQHF. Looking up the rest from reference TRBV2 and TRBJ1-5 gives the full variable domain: EPEVTQTPSHQVTQMGQEVILRCVPISNHLYFYWYRQILGQKVEFLVSFYNNEISEKSEIFDDQFSVERPDGSNFTLKIRSTKLEDSAMYFCATRRGRGGNQPQHFGDGTRLSIL.